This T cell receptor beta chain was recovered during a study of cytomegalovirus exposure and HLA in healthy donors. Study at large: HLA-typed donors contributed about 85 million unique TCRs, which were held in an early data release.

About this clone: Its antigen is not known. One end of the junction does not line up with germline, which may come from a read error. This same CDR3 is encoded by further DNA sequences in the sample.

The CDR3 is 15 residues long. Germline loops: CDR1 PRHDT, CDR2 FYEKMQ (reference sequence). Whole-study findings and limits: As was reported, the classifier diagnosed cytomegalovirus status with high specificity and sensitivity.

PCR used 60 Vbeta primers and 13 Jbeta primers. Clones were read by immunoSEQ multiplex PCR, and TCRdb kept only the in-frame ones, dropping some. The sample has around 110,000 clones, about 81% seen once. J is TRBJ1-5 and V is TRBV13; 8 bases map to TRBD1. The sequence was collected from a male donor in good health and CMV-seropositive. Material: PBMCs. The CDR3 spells CASSLGQGDGQPQHF. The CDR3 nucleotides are TGTGCCAGCAGTTTAGGACAGGGAGACGGTCAGCCCCAGCATTTT.